Presented here are 18 T cell receptor beta chains from one specimen sequenced in a study of T cell responses to AZD1222 COVID-19 vaccine. This table comes from immunoSEQ multiplex PCR, and its TCRdb copy is limited to in-frame clones, with some not included. The sample shows 70,000 to 85,000 clones, about nine tenths of them seen only once. Specimen: peripheral blood, collected on day 0 of AZD1222 vaccination. The receptors shown here come from an adult in good health.

V gene TRBV7-3 combines with J gene TRBJ2-1; TRBD1 might be the D (6 bases). Looked up from germline, CDR1 is SGHTA and CDR2 is FQGTGA. CDR3 length: 14 residues. Deletions cut 4 bases from V and 5 bases from J, with 12 bases between. The CDR3 is CASSSTPGDNEQFF. DNA of the CDR3: TGTGCCAGCAGCTCGACCCCAGGGGACAATGAGCAGTTCTTC.

The rearrangement joins TRBV28 to TRBJ2-3, with D possibly being TRBD1 (6 bases). Trimming removed 5 bases at V and 2 bases at J, with 11 bases between. The germline CDR1 and CDR2 sequences are MDHEN and SYDVKM. The CDR3 contains 14 residues. The CDR3 nucleotides read TGTGCCAGCAGTGTCAGGGGACCCACAGATACGCAGTATTTT. Translated: CASSVRGPTDTQYF.

The rearrangement links TRBV9 to TRBJ1-6; 8 nucleotides agree with TRBD1. The V gene's germline CDR1 is SGDLS and CDR2 YYNGEE. The CDR3 is 12 residues long. Losses at the gene ends were 4 bases for V and 14 bases for J; bases not matched to a gene: 5. The CDR3 loop reads CASSPTGGTLHF. In nucleotides, the CDR3 is TGTGCCAGCAGCCCAACAGGGGGAACCCTCCACTTT.

The chain recombines TRBV19 with TRBJ1-1; 8 bases line up with TRBD1. The CDR3 sequence is 15 residues long. V was clipped by 5 bases and J by 4 bases; unmatched bases: 9. Per the germline V gene, CDR1 is LNHDA and CDR2 is SQIVND (reference sequence). As DNA, the CDR3 is TGTGCCAGTAGTCCGGACAGGGAGGGAGCCACTGAAGCTTTCTTT. Its protein is CASSPDREGATEAFF. Complete variable domain (other parts from reference TRBV19 and TRBJ1-1): DGGITQSPKYLFRKEGQNVTLSCEQNLNHDAMYWYRQDPGQGLRLIYYSQIVNDFQKGDIAEGYSVSREKKESFPLTVTSAQKNPTAFYLCASSPDREGATEAFFGQGTRLTVV.

This clone ranks as medium-sized. This chain connects TRBV4-3 to TRBJ1-4; D remains unclear. The CDR3 is 14 residues long. The V gene's germline CDR1 is LGHNA and CDR2 YSLEER. Trimming removed 0 bases from V and 3 bases from J, with 5 bases in between. CDR3 protein: CASSQDTSNEKLFF. For the CDR3, the DNA is TGCGCCAGCAGCCAAGACACGTCTAATGAAAAACTGTTTTTT.

The CDR3 reads CASSLDLRSEQYF. Written as DNA, the CDR3 is TGTGCCAGCAGCTTAGATCTCAGGAGCGAGCAGTACTTC. This chain uses TRBV11-2 with TRBJ2-7; D call uncertain. Germline values: CDR1 SGHAT, CDR2 FQNNGV. Trimming took 0 bases from V and 6 from J, leaving 9 bases between them. This CDR3 has 13 residues.

The V call is TRBV14, the J call TRBJ2-1; 7 positions match TRBD2. The junction had 6 bases not matched to a gene; V was cut back by 7 bases and J by 0 bases. From germline, CDR1 is SGHDN and CDR2 FVKESK. This CDR3 has 15 residues. The CDR3 DNA follows: TGTGCCAGCAAGAGAGCGGGGCCCTCCTACAATGAGCAGTTCTTC. It translates to CASKRAGPSYNEQFF.

This rearrangement joins TRBV28 to TRBJ1-1; D perhaps matches TRBD1 (5 bases). The CDR3 has 14 residues. Germline values: CDR1 MDHEN, CDR2 SYDVKM. V shed 10 bases and J shed 1 base, with 16 bases lying between them. The CDR3 reads CATERDGPNTEAFF. The CDR3 nucleotides are TGTGCCACCGAGAGGGACGGCCCGAACACTGAAGCTTTCTTT.

This clone was counted a single time. The chain joins TRBV28 to TRBJ1-6; tentatively, D is TRBD1 (6 bases). Trimming took 4 bases from V and 8 from J, leaving 21 bases between them. From germline, CDR1 is MDHEN and CDR2 SYDVKM. The length of the CDR3 is 17 residues. The CDR3, as DNA: TGTGCCAGCAGTTCCACAGGGCCGGGACATAGAGATTCACCCCTCCACTTT. Translating it yields CASSSTGPGHRDSPLHF.

The J gene is TRBJ2-7, the V gene TRBV12-3 or TRBV12-4; 8 bases are shared with TRBD1. The CDR3 contains 12 residues. Trimming at V came to 7 bases and at J to 9 bases, leaving 8 bases not matched to a gene. CDR3 bases: TGTGCCAGCACTCTTGGACAGGGCGGGCAGTACTTC. It specifies CASTLGQGGQYF.

V usage is TRBV5-1 and J usage is TRBJ1-2; the D gene is possibly TRBD1 (5 bases). Germline V lookup: CDR1 SGHRS, CDR2 YFSETQ. V lost 5 bases and J lost 5, with 19 bases in between. The length of the CDR3 is 15 residues. The chain's CDR3 is CASRQGEVRAYGYTF. DNA of the CDR3: TGCGCCAGCAGGCAGGGTGAGGTTAGGGCGTATGGCTACACCTTC.

The chain joins TRBV15 to TRBJ1-4, with 7 bases that match TRBD1. J was trimmed by 7 bases and V by 9 bases; bases with no gene match: 11. Per the germline V gene, CDR1 is LNHNV and CDR2 is YYDKDF (reference sequence). The CDR3 length is 14 residues. CDR3 nucleotide sequence: TGTGCCACAACAAAGACAGGGCTGGGTGAAAAACTGTTTTTT. Translating it yields CATTKTGLGEKLFF.

The chain couples TRBV7-2 to TRBJ2-1; a possible D gene is TRBD1 (5 bases). Germline CDR1 and CDR2: SGHTA and FQGNSA. The CDR3 is made up of 14 amino acids. V lost 5 bases and J 4 bases, leaving 12 bases between the germline ends. The CDR3 spells CASSQRGGYNEQFF. The CDR3 coding sequence is TGTGCCAGCAGCCAAAGGGGCGGTTACAATGAGCAGTTCTTC.

This chain connects TRBV30 to TRBJ1-2; 11 bases align to TRBD1. CDR1 is GTSNPN and CDR2 is SVGIG in the germline V gene (reference sequence). The CDR3 covers 14 residues. With V trimmed by 5 bases and J by 2 bases, 4 bases remained unmatched. CDR3 protein: CAWVRDRGNYGYTF. The DNA of the CDR3 is TGTGCCTGGGTCCGGGACAGGGGGAACTATGGCTACACCTTC.

The chain links TRBV16 to TRBJ1-3, with unresolved D. Germline CDR1 is KGHSY and CDR2 is FQNENV. This CDR3 comprises 15 residues. With 4 bases removed from V and 4 bases from J, the gap between germline ends came to 14 bases. The CDR3 DNA is TGTGCCAGCAGCCGAGAGGGAGGGTACGGAAACACCATATATTTT. Amino acid sequence: CASSREGGYGNTIYF.

This chain links TRBV24-1 with TRBJ1-2; tentatively, D is TRBD1 (6 bases). V dropped 4 bases and J dropped 7 bases, with 21 bases sitting between them. This CDR3 is 16 amino acids long. The V gene's germline CDR1 is KGHDR and CDR2 SFDVKD. CDR3 amino acids: CATSDSPTGTGSGYTF. The CDR3 DNA follows: TGTGCCACCAGTGACTCGCCTACAGGGACGGGGTCTGGCTACACCTTC.

This clone appeared once. V usage is TRBV29-1 and J usage is TRBJ2-1; a possible D gene is TRBD1 (6 bases). CDR3 length: 13 residues. Germline CDR1 and CDR2: SQVTM and ANQGSEA. The V end lost 5 bases, the J end lost 8 bases, and 16 bases lay between the germline ends. This CDR3 is CSVTEQGLDEQFF. The CDR3 DNA reads as TGCAGCGTTACCGAACAGGGTCTGGATGAGCAGTTCTTC.

This clone was counted a single time. The chain combines TRBV24-1 with TRBJ2-7; 8 bases map to TRBD1. The CDR3 totals 14 residues. J lost 6 bases, V lost 3 bases, and 6 bases had no gene match. Germline CDR1 reads KGHDR; CDR2 reads SFDVKD. The CDR3 protein is CATSDTPDRAEQYF. CDR3 coding DNA: TGTGCCACCAGTGATACGCCGGACAGGGCCGAGCAGTACTTC.